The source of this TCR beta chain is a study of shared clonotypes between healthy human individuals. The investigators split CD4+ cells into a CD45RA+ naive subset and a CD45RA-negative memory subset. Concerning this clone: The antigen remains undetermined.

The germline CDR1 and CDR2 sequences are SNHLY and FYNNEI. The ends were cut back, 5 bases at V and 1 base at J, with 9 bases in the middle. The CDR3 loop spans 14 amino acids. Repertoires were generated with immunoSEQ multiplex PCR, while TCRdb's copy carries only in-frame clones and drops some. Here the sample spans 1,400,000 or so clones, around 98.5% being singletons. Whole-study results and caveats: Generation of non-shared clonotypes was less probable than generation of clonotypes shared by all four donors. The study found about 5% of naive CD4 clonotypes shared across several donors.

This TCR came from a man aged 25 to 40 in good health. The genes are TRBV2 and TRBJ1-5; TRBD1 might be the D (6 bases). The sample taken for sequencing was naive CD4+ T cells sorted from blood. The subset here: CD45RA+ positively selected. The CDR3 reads CASSLRGSNQPQHF. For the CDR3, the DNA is TGTGCCAGCAGTCTAAGGGGGAGCAATCAGCCCCAGCATTTT. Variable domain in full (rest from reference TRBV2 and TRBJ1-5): EPEVTQTPSHQVTQMGQEVILRCVPISNHLYFYWYRQILGQKVEFLVSFYNNEISEKSEIFDDQFSVERPDGSNFTLKIRSTKLEDSAMYFCASSLRGSNQPQHFGDGTRLSIL.